One sample yielded the 9 T cell receptor beta chains listed below, sequenced in a study of cytomegalovirus exposure and HLA in healthy donors. The PCR employed 60 Vbeta primers together with 13 Jbeta primers. Sequencing was performed with immunoSEQ multiplex PCR; in TCRdb, only in-frame clones are kept and a portion is missing. The sample holds about 190,000 clones, 81% seen once. Material: PBMCs. The receptors come from a man aged 50-60 years in good health and CMV-seronegative.

The CDR3 reads CASSLVDGGQEYF. The CDR3 DNA follows: TGTGCCAGCAGCTTGGTTGACGGGGGGCAAGAGTACTTC. The chain uses TRBV9 and TRBJ2-7; perhaps TRBD2 as D (7 bases). The CDR3 covers 13 residues. Looked up from germline, CDR1 is SGDLS and CDR2 is YYNGEE. The V end was cut by 4 bases, the J end by 11 bases, with 19 bases between.

V usage is TRBV7-2 and J usage is TRBJ2-7; tentative D call: TRBD1 (5 bases). Trimming cost V 5 bases and J 5 bases, with 13 bases left between them. The germline V gene encodes CDR1 SGHTA and CDR2 FQGNSA. The CDR3 totals 13 residues. Here the CDR3 reads CASSLGALDEQYF. The CDR3 coding sequence is TGTGCCAGCAGCCTAGGGGCCCTTGACGAGCAGTACTTC. The full variable domain, its missing parts supplied by reference TRBV7-2 and TRBJ2-7, is GAGVSQSPSNKVTEKGKDVELRCDPISGHTALYWYRQSLGQGLEFLIYFQGNSAPDKSGLPSDRFSAERTGGSVSTLTIQRTQQEDSAVYLCASSLGALDEQYFGPGTRLTVT.

The chain combines TRBV4-3 with TRBJ2-7; 8 bases map to TRBD2. The junction had 3 bases not matched to a gene; V was cut back by 0 bases and J by 2 bases. The CDR3 extends over 15 amino acids. Germline V CDR1 and CDR2: LGHNA, YSLEER. For the CDR3, the DNA is TGCGCCAGCAGCCAAGATCCCGGGGGGGCCTACGAGCAGTACTTC. Translation gives CASSQDPGGAYEQYF.

V usage is TRBV7-9 and J usage is TRBJ2-1; tentative D call: TRBD1 (5 bases). Trimming cost V 5 bases and J 9 bases, with 8 bases left between them. CDR1 and CDR2 from the germline V gene are SEHNR and FQNEAQ (reference sequence). This CDR3 contains 11 residues. The CDR3 bases are TGTGCCAGCAGCCCCCAGGGTGAGCAGTTCTTC. It yields the protein CASSPQGEQFF.

The V and J genes are TRBV7-2 and TRBJ2-5; possible D gene TRBD2, 5 bases. The DNA end is a closer match to TRBJ2-7, so the J assignment may be wrong. Germline CDR1 SGHTA, CDR2 FQGNSA. The length of the CDR3 is 15 residues. This chain's CDR3 is CASSLRVGGTSEQYF. Written as DNA, the CDR3 is TGTGCCAGCAGCTTACGAGTTGGAGGAACGAGCGAGCAGTACTTC.

This chain connects TRBV9 to TRBJ2-2; 8 positions match TRBD2. The CDR3 has 16 amino acids. Germline V gene data show CDR1 as SGDLS and CDR2 as YYNGEE. Trimming took 3 bases from V and 3 from J; bases not matched to a gene: 7. CDR3 sequence reads: CASSAHGGADTGELFF. CDR3 bases: TGTGCCAGCAGCGCCCACGGGGGGGCCGACACCGGGGAGCTGTTTTTT.

This rearrangement joins TRBV7-2 to TRBJ2-2, with 12 bases identical to TRBD2. The CDR3 extends over 17 amino acids. J was trimmed by 5 bases and V by 0 bases; bases with no gene match: 4. The germline V gene encodes CDR1 SGHTA and CDR2 FQGNSA. This CDR3 reads CASSLALAGGFTGELFF. The DNA of the CDR3 is TGTGCCAGCAGCTTAGCCCTAGCGGGGGGGTTTACCGGGGAGCTGTTTTTT.

V gene TRBV29-1 combines with J gene TRBJ2-7; 8 nucleotides line up with TRBD1. The CDR3 spans 12 residues. J was trimmed by 1 base and V by 8 bases; bases with no gene match: 4. Germline CDR1 SQVTM, CDR2 ANQGSEA. CDR3 residues: CSINRGSYEQYF. In DNA, the CDR3 is TGCAGCATCAACAGGGGGTCCTACGAGCAGTACTTC.

This CDR3 reads CASSYDRGGGELFF. CDR3 DNA sequence: TGTGCCAGCAGTTATGACAGGGGAGGCGGGGAGCTGTTTTTT. This sequence joins TRBV6-5 and TRBJ2-2; TRBD1 agrees at 8 bases. Trimming took 3 bases from V and 7 from J; bases not matched to a gene: 4. Germline V gene sequence: CDR1 MNHEY, CDR2 SVGAGI. The CDR3 is 14 amino acids.